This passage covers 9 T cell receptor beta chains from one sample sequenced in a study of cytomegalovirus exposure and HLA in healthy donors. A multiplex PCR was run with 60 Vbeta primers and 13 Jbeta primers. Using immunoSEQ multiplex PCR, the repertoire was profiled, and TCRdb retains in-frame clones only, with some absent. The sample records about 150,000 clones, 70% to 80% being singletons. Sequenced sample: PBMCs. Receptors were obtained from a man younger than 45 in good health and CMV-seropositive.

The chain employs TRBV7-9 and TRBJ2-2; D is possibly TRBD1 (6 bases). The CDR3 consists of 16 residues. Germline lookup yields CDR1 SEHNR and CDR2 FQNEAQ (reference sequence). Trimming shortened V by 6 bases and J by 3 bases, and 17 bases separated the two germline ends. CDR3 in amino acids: CASRGGALGDTGELFF. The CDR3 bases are TGTGCCAGCAGAGGGGGTGCTTTGGGGGACACCGGGGAGCTGTTTTTT.

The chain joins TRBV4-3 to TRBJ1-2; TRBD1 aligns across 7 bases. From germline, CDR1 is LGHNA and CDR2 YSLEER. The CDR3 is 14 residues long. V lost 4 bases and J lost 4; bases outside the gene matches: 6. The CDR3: CASSRGQDAYGYTF. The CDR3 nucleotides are TGCGCCAGCAGCCGAGGACAGGACGCCTATGGCTACACCTTC.

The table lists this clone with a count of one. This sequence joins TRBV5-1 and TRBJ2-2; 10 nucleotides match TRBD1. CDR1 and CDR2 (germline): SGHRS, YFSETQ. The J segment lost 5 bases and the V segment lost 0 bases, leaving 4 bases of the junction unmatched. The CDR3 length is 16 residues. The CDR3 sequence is CASSLGGQGRTGELFF. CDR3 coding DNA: TGCGCCAGCAGCTTGGGGGGACAGGGGAGGACCGGGGAGCTGTTTTTT.

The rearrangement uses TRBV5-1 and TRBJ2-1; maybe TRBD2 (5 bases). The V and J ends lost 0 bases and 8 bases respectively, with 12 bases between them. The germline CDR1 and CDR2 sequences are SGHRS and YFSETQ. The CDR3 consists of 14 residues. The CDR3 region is CASSLVGSGDEQFF. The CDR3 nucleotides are TGCGCCAGCAGCTTGGTTGGATCCGGGGATGAGCAGTTCTTC.

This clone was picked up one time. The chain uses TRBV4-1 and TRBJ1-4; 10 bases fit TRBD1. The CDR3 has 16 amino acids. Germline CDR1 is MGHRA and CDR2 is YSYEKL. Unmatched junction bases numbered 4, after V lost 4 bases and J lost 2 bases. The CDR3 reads CASSRGQGVTNEKLFF. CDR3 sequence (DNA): TGCGCCAGCAGCCGAGGACAGGGGGTTACTAATGAAAAACTGTTTTTT.

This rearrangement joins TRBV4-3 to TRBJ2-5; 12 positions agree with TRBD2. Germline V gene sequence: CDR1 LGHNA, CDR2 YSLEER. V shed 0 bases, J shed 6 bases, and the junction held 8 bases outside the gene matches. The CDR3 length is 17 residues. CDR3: CASSQDPSGGASQTQYF. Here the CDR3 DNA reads TGCGCCAGCAGCCAAGATCCTAGCGGGGGGGCCTCGCAGACCCAGTACTTC.

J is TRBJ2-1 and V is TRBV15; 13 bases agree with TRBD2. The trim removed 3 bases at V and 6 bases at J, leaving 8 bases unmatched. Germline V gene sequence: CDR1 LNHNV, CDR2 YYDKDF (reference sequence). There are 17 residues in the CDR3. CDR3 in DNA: TGTGCCACCAGCAGGGCCCCGGGACTAGCGGGATCCAATGAGCAGTTCTTC. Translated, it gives CATSRAPGLAGSNEQFF.

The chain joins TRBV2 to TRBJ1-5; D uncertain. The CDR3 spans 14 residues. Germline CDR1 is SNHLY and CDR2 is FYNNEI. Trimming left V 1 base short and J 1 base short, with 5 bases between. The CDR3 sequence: CASSEVTSNQPQHF. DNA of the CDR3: TGTGCCAGCAGTGAAGTGACAAGCAATCAGCCCCAGCATTTT.

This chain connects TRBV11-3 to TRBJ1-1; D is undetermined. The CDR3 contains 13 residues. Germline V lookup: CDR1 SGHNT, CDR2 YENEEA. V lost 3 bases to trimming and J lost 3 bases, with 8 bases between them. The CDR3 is CASSLERHTEAFF. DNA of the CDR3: TGTGCCAGCAGCTTGGAGAGGCACACTGAAGCTTTCTTT.